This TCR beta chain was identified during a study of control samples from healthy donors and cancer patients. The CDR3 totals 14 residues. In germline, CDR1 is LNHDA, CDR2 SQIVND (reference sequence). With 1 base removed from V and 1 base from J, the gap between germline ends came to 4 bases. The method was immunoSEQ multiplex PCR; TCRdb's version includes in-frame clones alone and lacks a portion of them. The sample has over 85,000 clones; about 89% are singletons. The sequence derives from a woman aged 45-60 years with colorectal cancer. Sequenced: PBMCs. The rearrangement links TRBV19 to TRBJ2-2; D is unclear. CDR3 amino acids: CASSIGGNTGELFF. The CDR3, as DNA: TGTGCCAGTAGTATAGGGGGGAACACCGGGGAGCTGTTTTTT.